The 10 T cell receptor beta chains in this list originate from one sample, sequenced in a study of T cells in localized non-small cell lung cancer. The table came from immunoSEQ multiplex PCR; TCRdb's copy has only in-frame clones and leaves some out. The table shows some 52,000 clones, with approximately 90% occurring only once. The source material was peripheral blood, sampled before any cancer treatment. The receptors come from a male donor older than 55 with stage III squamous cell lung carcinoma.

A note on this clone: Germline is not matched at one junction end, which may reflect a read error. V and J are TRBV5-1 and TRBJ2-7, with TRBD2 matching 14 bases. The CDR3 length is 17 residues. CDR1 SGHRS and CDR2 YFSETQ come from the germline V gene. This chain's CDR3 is CASSLGGLAGASYEQYF. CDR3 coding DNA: TGCGCCAGCAGTTTGGGGGGACTAGCGGGAGCGTCCTACGAGCAGTACTTC.

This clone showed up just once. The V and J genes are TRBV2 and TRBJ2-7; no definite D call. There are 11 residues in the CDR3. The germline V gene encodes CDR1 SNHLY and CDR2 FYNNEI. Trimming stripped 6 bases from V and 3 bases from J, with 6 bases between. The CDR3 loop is CASRNDYEQYF. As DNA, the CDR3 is TGTGCCAGCAGAAATGACTACGAGCAGTACTTC.

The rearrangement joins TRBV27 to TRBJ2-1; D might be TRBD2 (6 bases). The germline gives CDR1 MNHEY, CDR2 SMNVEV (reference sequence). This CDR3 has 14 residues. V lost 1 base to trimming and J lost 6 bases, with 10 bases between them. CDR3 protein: CASSLLMRGNEQFF. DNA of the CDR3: TGTGCCAGCAGTTTATTAATGCGGGGCAATGAGCAGTTCTTC.

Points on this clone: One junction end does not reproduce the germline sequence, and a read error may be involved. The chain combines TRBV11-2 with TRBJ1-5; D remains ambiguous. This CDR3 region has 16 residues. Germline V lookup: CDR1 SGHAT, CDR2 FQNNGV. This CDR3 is CASSLESGVGLQAQHF. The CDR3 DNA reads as TGTGCCAGCAGCTTAGAATCCGGGGTCGGACTTCAGGCCCAGCATTTT.

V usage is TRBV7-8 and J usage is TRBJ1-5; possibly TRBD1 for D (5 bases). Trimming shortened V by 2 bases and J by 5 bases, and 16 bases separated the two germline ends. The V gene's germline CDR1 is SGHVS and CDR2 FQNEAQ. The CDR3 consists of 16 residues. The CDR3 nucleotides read TGTGCCAGCAGCTTAAGTCTGATGAGGGGATATCAGCCCCAGCATTTT. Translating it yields CASSLSLMRGYQPQHF.

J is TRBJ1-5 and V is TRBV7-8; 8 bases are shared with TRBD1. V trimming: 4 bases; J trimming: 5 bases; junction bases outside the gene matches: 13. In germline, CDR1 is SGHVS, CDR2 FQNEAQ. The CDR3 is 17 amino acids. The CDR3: CASSSRTGLRTYQPQHF. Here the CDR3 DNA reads TGTGCCAGCAGCTCCAGGACAGGGTTGAGGACTTATCAGCCCCAGCATTTT.

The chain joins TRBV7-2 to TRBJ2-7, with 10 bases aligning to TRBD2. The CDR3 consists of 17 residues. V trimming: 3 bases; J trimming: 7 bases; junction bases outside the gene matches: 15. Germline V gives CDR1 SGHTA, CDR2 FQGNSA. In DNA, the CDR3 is TGTGCCAGCAGCTTCTCATTAGCGGGGGGAAGCAGGGGAGAGCAGTACTTC. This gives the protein CASSFSLAGGSRGEQYF.

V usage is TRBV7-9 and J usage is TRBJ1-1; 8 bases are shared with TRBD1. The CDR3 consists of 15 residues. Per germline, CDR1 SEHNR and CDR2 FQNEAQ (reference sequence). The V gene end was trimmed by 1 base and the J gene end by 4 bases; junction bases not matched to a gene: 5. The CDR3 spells CASSLGGQGPTEAFF. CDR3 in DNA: TGTGCCAGCAGCTTAGGAGGACAGGGCCCCACTGAAGCTTTCTTT.

In DNA, the CDR3 is TGTGCCAGCAGTGAACCACTCAAGACGAGATCCCCTACAGATACGCAGTATTTT. This codes for CASSEPLKTRSPTDTQYF. The rearrangement links TRBV6-1 to TRBJ2-3, with unresolved D. The CDR3 extends over 18 amino acids. Trimming removed 2 bases at V and 3 bases at J, with 21 bases between. Germline V gives CDR1 MNHNS, CDR2 SASEGT.

The CDR3 coding sequence is TGTGCCAGCAGCTTGAGAGGATTAGACACACCACTGTTACATGAGCAGTTCTTC. It yields the protein CASSLRGLDTPLLHEQFF. The rearrangement joins TRBV7-3 to TRBJ2-1; no clear D gene. Germline-derived CDR1 and CDR2 are SGHTA and FQGTGA. V was pared by 3 bases and J by 8 bases, with 26 bases between. This CDR3 is built from 18 residues.